Listed here are 6 T cell receptor beta chains from one sample, sequenced in a study of T cell responses to AZD1222 COVID-19 vaccine. Repertoires were generated with immunoSEQ multiplex PCR, while TCRdb's copy carries only in-frame clones and drops some. Among 98,000 or so clones, about 86% were seen once, and the ten largest hold about 3%. The sample was peripheral blood, taken on day 0 of AZD1222 vaccination. Every receptor here comes from an adult in good health.

The rearrangement links TRBV6-5 to TRBJ1-5, with D possibly being TRBD1 (5 bases). Germline lookup yields CDR1 MNHEY and CDR2 SVGAGI. Deletions cut 7 bases from V and 7 bases from J, with 17 bases between. There are 14 residues in the CDR3. Here the CDR3 DNA reads TGTGCCAGCACCCCCCCGGGACCGCGGCAGCCCCAGCATTTT. Its translation: CASTPPGPRQPQHF.

This clone was seen a single time. J is TRBJ2-5 and V is TRBV9; tentatively, D is TRBD2 (6 bases). V lost 0 bases and J lost 3, with 12 bases in between. This CDR3 is built from 15 residues. The germline CDR1 and CDR2 sequences are SGDLS and YYNGEE. The CDR3 DNA is TGTGCCAGCAGCGTAGGGGGGACTCCCAAAGAGACCCAGTACTTC. Translating gives CASSVGGTPKETQYF.

The chain recombines TRBV6-1 with TRBJ1-1; unclear D gene. The CDR3 is 13 residues long. Germline V CDR1 and CDR2: MNHNS, SASEGT. The V and J ends lost 2 bases and 1 base respectively, with 5 bases between them. The CDR3 nucleotides are TGTGCCAGCAGTGAACTCGGGAACACTGAAGCTTTCTTT. Protein sequence: CASSELGNTEAFF.

This sequence joins TRBV7-2 and TRBJ2-7; 12 bases are shared with TRBD2. The CDR3 runs 17 residues. The V gene end was trimmed by 1 base and the J gene end by 2 bases; junction bases not matched to a gene: 6. Germline assignment: CDR1 SGHTA and CDR2 FQGNSA. The CDR3 DNA is TGTGCCAGCAGCTTAGTTTCTAGCGGGGGGGCTGCCTACGAGCAGTACTTC. It yields the protein CASSLVSSGGAAYEQYF. The variable domain in full, with the rest retrieved from reference TRBV7-2 and TRBJ2-7, is GAGVSQSPSNKVTEKGKDVELRCDPISGHTALYWYRQSLGQGLEFLIYFQGNSAPDKSGLPSDRFSAERTGGSVSTLTIQRTQQEDSAVYLCASSLVSSGGAAYEQYFGPGTRLTVT.

This chain uses TRBV7-9 with TRBJ2-3, with 10 bases lining up with TRBD2. CDR3 length equals 16 residues. Germline V gives CDR1 SEHNR, CDR2 FQNEAQ (reference sequence). V was clipped by 3 bases and J by 5 bases; unmatched bases: 8. In DNA, the CDR3 is TGTGCCAGCAGCTTCGGCCTAGCGGGGGCCGGAGATACGCAGTATTTT. Translation gives CASSFGLAGAGDTQYF.

This chain uses TRBV4-1 with TRBJ2-5, with no clear D. Germline loops: CDR1 MGHRA, CDR2 YSYEKL. The CDR3 totals 13 residues. V gave up 4 bases and J gave up 3 bases, with 9 bases separating them. CDR3 sequence (DNA): TGCGCCAGCAGCCGTGCAGTAAAAGAGACCCAGTACTTC. Encoded protein: CASSRAVKETQYF.